The rows below give T cell receptor beta chains drawn from one sample of a study of T cell responses to AZD1222 COVID-19 vaccine. TCRdb's copy holds only in-frame clones and misses some; the assay was immunoSEQ multiplex PCR. The table lists about 140,000 clones, over 85% of them singletons. This specimen consisted of peripheral blood, obtained on day 0 of MenACWY control vaccination. All receptors derive from an adult in good health. Both conserved end residues are part of each CDR3. A D gene is named only where the DNA matches it firmly. Not all rows give a size; the values are once, few, many and, for expanded clones, a class.

TRBJ1-2 . TRBV5-6 . CASSIANRYGYTF TGTGCCAGCAGCATCGCAAACCGATATGGCTACACCTTC
TRBJ1-2 few TRBV5-1 . CASSWFGDGGYTF TGCGCCAGCAGCTGGTTCGGGGATGGAGGCTACACCTTC
TRBJ2-1 . TRBV7-3 TRBD1 CASSPGPQGGNEQFF TGTGCCAGCAGTCCGGGACCACAGGGGGGAAATGAGCAGTTCTTC
TRBJ1-6 . TRBV10-3 . CAIRGGQAPLHF TGTGCCATCAGGGGGGGGCAGGCACCCCTCCACTTT
TRBJ2-7 . TRBV5-1 . CASSDSYEQYF TGCGCCAGCAGCGACTCCTACGAGCAGTACTTC
TRBJ2-7 . TRBV27 TRBD1 CASSLFPGQGGYEQYF TGTGCCAGCAGTTTATTCCCGGGACAGGGGGGATACGAGCAGTACTTC
TRBJ1-6 . TRBV27 . CASSLRSNNSPLHF TGTGCCAGCAGTTTAAGGTCGAATAATTCACCCCTCCACTTT
TRBJ2-1 . TRBV5-6 TRBD1 CASSLAGTGGNEQFF TGTGCCAGCAGCTTGGCCGGGACAGGTGGCAATGAGCAGTTCTTC
TRBJ1-1 . TRBV2 . CASSPWAEGEAFF TGTGCCAGCAGTCCCTGGGCTGAGGGTGAAGCTTTCTTT
TRBJ1-5 . TRBV19 . CASRRGYPVSVDSNQPQHF TGTGCCAGTCGCAGGGGCTATCCGGTGTCAGTAGATTCCAATCAGCCCCAGCATTTT
TRBJ1-5 . TRBV19 . CASSGGRSNQPQHF TGTGCCAGTAGCGGCGGGAGGAGCAATCAGCCCCAGCATTTT
TRBJ1-5 . TRBV5-1 . CASSLAGEGQPQHF TGCGCCAGCAGCTTGGCAGGGGAGGGTCAGCCCCAGCATTTT
TRBJ1-5 . TRBV30 . CAWSLVGVQPQHF TGTGCCTGGAGTTTGGTCGGGGTCCAGCCCCAGCATTTT
TRBJ1-4 . TRBV4-2 TRBD1 CASSQDLGDSLNEKLFF TGTGCCAGCAGCCAAGATTTAGGGGACAGTTTAAATGAAAAACTGTTTTTT
TRBJ1-1 . TRBV4-1 . CASSPPDRMNTEAFF TGCGCCAGCAGCCCCCCCGACAGGATGAACACTGAAGCTTTCTTT
TRBJ1-2 . TRBV6-1 . CASSEKKGPIYGYTF TGTGCCAGCAGTGAAAAGAAAGGGCCGATCTATGGCTACACCTTC
TRBJ1-4 . TRBV9 TRBD1 CASSVGTGGGEKLFF TGTGCCAGCAGCGTAGGGACAGGGGGCGGTGAAAAACTGTTTTTT
TRBJ2-3 . TRBV28 . CASGGSEADTQYF TGTGCCAGCGGCGGTTCTGAGGCGGATACGCAGTATTTT
TRBJ2-1 . TRBV24-1 TRBD2 CATSDATSGRAKGPYNEQFF TGTGCCACCAGTGACGCCACTAGCGGGAGGGCCAAGGGGCCTTACAATGAGCAGTTCTTC
TRBJ1-2 . TRBV30 TRBD1 CAWNQGVTGYTF TGTGCCTGGAATCAGGGGGTCACTGGCTACACCTTC
TRBJ2-2 once TRBV13 . CASSFTGELFF TGTGCCAGCAGCTTTACCGGGGAGCTGTTTTTT
TRBJ1-5 . TRBV28 . CASSLGGVQPQHF TGTGCCAGCAGTTTAGGGGGCGTTCAGCCCCAGCATTTT
TRBJ1-1 . TRBV28 . CASSSPGLNTEAFF TGTGCCAGCAGTTCCCCCGGGCTAAACACTGAAGCTTTCTTT
TRBJ1-5 . TRBV5-6 . CASSLGPGASQPQHF TGTGCCAGCAGCTTGGGTCCGGGGGCGAGTCAGCCCCAGCATTTT
TRBJ2-2 . TRBV19 TRBD1 CASSSRGSGELFF TGTGCCAGTAGTAGCAGGGGGTCGGGGGAGCTGTTTTTT
TRBJ2-1 . TRBV29-1 TRBD2 CSADPRGNEQFF TGCAGCGCTGACCCGCGGGGGAATGAGCAGTTCTTC
TRBJ1-1 . TRBV7-2 TRBD1 CASSRQGAYTEAFF TGTGCCAGCAGCAGACAGGGAGCCTACACTGAAGCTTTCTTT
TRBJ1-2 . TRBV6-5 . CASNPTGIDYGYTF TGTGCCAGCAATCCTACAGGGATAGACTATGGCTACACCTTC
TRBJ1-1 once TRBV4-3 . CASSQDRQNTEAFF TGCGCCAGCAGCCAAGACAGGCAGAACACTGAAGCTTTCTTT
TRBJ2-5 . TRBV6-5 . CATTGASKTQYF TGTGCCACCACGGGGGCCTCGAAGACCCAGTACTTC
TRBJ2-1 . TRBV5-8 . CASSLARTQDEQFF TGTGCCAGCAGCTTGGCGCGGACACAGGATGAGCAGTTCTTC
TRBJ1-4 . TRBV12-3/TRBV12-4 . CASSSRDGLFF TGTGCCAGCAGTAGCCGGGACGGTCTGTTTTTT
TRBJ1-6 . TRBV18 . CASSPPAGRDSPLHF TGTGCCAGCTCACCACCGGCAGGGAGGGATTCACCCCTCCACTTT
TRBJ1-1 . TRBV7-9 TRBD1 CASSGGQGKDTEAFF TGTGCCAGCAGCGGAGGACAGGGTAAAGACACTGAAGCTTTCTTT